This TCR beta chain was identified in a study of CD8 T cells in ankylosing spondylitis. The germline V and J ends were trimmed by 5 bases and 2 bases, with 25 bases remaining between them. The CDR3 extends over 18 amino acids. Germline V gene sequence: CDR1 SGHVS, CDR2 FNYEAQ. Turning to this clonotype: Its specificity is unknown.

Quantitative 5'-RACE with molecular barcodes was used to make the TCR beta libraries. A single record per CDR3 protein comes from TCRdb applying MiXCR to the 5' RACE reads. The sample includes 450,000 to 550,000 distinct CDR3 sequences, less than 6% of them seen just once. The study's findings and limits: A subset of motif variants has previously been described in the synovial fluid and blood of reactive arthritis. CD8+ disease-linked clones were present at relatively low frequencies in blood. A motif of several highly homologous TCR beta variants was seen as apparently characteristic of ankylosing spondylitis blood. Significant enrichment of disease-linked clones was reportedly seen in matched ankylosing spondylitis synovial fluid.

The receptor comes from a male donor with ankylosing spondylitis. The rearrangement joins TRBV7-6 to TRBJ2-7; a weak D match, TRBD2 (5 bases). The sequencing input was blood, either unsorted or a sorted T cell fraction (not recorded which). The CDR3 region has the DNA TGTGCCAGCAGCCCGAATGCCCATACAGCGGAGGTTCCCTACGAGCAGTACTTC. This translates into CASSPNAHTAEVPYEQYF.